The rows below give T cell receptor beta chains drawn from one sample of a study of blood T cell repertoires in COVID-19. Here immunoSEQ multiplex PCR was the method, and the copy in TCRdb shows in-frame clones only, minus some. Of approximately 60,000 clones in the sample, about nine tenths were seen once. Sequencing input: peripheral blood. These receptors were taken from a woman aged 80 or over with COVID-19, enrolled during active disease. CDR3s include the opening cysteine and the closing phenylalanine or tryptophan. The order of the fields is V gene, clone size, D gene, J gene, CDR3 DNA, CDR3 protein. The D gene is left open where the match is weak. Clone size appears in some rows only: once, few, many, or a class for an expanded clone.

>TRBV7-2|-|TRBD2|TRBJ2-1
TGTGCCAGCAGCTTAGAAGCGGTAACTAGCGGGGGGTGGAATGAGCAGTTCTTC
CASSLEAVTSGGWNEQFF
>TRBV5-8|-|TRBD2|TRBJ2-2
TGTGCCAGCAGCCCGGGACTAGCCCCGAACACCGGGGAGCTGTTTTTT
CASSPGLAPNTGELFF
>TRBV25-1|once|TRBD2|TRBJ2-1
TGTGCCAGCAGCTCTTGGACCGGGGTAGCGGGGGGAAATGAGCAGTTCTTC
CASSSWTGVAGGNEQFF
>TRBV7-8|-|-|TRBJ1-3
TGTGCCAGCAGCTACCGCAGGGGTTTCTCTGGAAACACCATATATTTT
CASSYRRGFSGNTIYF
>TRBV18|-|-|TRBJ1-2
TGTGCCAGCTCAAACTCGGCCGCAGGGGACTATGGCTACACCTTC
CASSNSAAGDYGYTF
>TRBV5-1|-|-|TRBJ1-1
TGCGCCAGCAGCTTGGAAGGACAGAACACTGAAGCTTTCTTT
CASSLEGQNTEAFF
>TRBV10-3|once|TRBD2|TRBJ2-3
TGTGCCATCAGCCCCGCTAGCGGGGGCCGGGGCACAGATACGCAGTATTTT
CAISPASGGRGTDTQYF
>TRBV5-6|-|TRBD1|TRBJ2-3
TGTGCCAGCAGCGTTAGGACAGGGAGAGCAGATACGCAGTATTTT
CASSVRTGRADTQYF
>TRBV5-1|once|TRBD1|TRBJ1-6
TGCGCCAGCAGCTTGGCCGGGACAGGGGGCGCGGGGAATTCACCCCTCCACTTT
CASSLAGTGGAGNSPLHF
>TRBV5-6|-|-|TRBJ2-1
TGTGCCAGCAGCTCAGGGAATGAGCAGTTCTTC
CASSSGNEQFF
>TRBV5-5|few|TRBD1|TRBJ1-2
TGTGCCAGCAGCTTAGGGACAGCTAACTATGGCTACACCTTC
CASSLGTANYGYTF
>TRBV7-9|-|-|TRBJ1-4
TGTGCCAGCACCCTGGGGGGGAATAATGAAAAACTGTTTTTT
CASTLGGNNEKLFF
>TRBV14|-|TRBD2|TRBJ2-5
TGTGCCAGCAGCCAAGATAGCGGGGGACAAGAGACCCAGTACTTC
CASSQDSGGQETQYF
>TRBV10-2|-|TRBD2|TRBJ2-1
TGCGCCAGCAGGCGGGGGGGCGGTTGGAATGAGCAGTTCTTC
CASRRGGGWNEQFF
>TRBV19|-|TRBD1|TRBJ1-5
TGTGCCAGTAATATACAGGGGAGCAATCAGCCCCAGCATTTT
CASNIQGSNQPQHF
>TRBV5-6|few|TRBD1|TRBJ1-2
TGTGCCAGCAGCAGAGGACAGGGGGGCTACACCTTC
CASSRGQGGYTF
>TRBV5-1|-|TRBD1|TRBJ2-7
TGCGCCAGCAGCGCGAACCTTAAGGGGGCAGGGGTCGAGCAGTACTTC
CASSANLKGAGVEQYF
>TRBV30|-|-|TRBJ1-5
TGTGCCTGGAGTCTACCATATAGCAATCAGCCCCAGCATTTT
CAWSLPYSNQPQHF
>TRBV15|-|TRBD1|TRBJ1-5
TGTGCCACCAGCGACCGACAGGGGAGTCAGCCCCAGCATTTT
CATSDRQGSQPQHF
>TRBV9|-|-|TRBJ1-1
TGTGCCAGCAGCGTAGTAGCCGCGATGAACACTGAAGCTTTCTTT
CASSVVAAMNTEAFF
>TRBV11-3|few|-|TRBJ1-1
TGTGCCAGCAGCTTAGGCGGGAACACTGAAGCTTTCTTT
CASSLGGNTEAFF
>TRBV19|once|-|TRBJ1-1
TGTGCCAGTAGTATAGAGACAGGCGCTGAAGCTTTCTTT
CASSIETGAEAFF
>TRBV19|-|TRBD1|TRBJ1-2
TGTGCCAGTAGTACGCCTGCGAGACAGGGGAACTATGGCTACACCTTC
CASSTPARQGNYGYTF
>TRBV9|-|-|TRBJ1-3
TGTGCCAGCAGCGGGCTTAGAGGCTCCGGAAACACCATATATTTT
CASSGLRGSGNTIYF